This TCR beta chain was sequenced for a study of blood T cell repertoires in COVID-19. Clones were sequenced by immunoSEQ multiplex PCR, and TCRdb holds only the in-frame ones, with some missing. The repertoire consists of approximately 360,000 clones, with about 90% occurring once and the leading ten covering 6.5% to 8%. This clone was counted only a few times. CDR1 is MNHEY, CDR2 SVGEGT, per germline. This CDR3 has 14 residues. V was pared by 2 bases and J by 7 bases, with 12 bases between. V gene TRBV6-2 or TRBV6-3 combines with J gene TRBJ2-1; the D gene is possibly TRBD2 (5 bases). The sequence was obtained from a man aged 18 to 30 with active or convalescent COVID-19. Material for sequencing was peripheral blood. CDR3 coding DNA: TGTGCCAGCAGTTACCGGGGAATTATGAATGAGCAGTTCTTC. It yields the protein CASSYRGIMNEQFF.